The next 18 T cell receptor beta chains were all read from a single sample in a study of T cell responses to AZD1222 COVID-19 vaccine. Profiling relied on immunoSEQ multiplex PCR, and the TCRdb table lists in-frame clones only, not all of them. Counted here are approximately 150,000 clones, about 90% occurring once; the ten biggest clones make up 3% to 4%. Source: peripheral blood, taken 28 days after the second AZD1222 dose. Receptors originate from an adult who received the AZD1222 COVID-19 vaccine.

This chain links TRBV19 with TRBJ1-1; the D is unclear. Germline V CDR1 and CDR2: LNHDA, SQIVND (reference sequence). The V end was cut by 1 base, the J end by 1 base, with 7 bases between. The CDR3 is 14 residues long. CDR3 in DNA: TGTGCCAGTAGTATAGGAGCCGGGAACACTGAAGCTTTCTTT. Its protein is CASSIGAGNTEAFF.

Notes on this clone: Other DNA sequences in this sample translate to the same CDR3. CDR3: CASSTTQETQYF. CDR3 nucleotides: TGTGCCAGCAGCACGACGCAAGAGACCCAGTACTTC. The V call is TRBV9, the J call TRBJ2-5, with D hard to call. The V and J ends lost 4 bases and 2 bases respectively, with 6 bases between them. This CDR3 has 12 residues. From germline, CDR1 is SGDLS and CDR2 YYNGEE.

In this sample, this clone turned up a few times. The rearrangement uses TRBV19 and TRBJ1-2; TRBD1 matches at 9 bases. Germline trimming cut 4 bases from V and 7 bases from J; bases unmatched to any gene: 10. CDR3 length: 15 amino acids. CDR1 is LNHDA and CDR2 is SQIVND in the germline V gene (reference sequence). CDR3 residues: CASSTLTGGILGYTF. The CDR3 DNA follows: TGTGCCAGTAGTACCCTGACAGGGGGGATACTTGGCTACACCTTC.

This clone was observed a single time. V is TRBV7-8 and J is TRBJ1-1; perhaps TRBD1 as D (5 bases). The V and J ends lost 5 bases and 0 bases respectively, with 25 bases between them. CDR3 size: 19 residues. Germline lookup yields CDR1 SGHVS and CDR2 FQNEAQ. The CDR3 loop reads CASSPSRFQGSLMNTEAFF. The CDR3 region has the DNA TGTGCCAGCAGCCCAAGTCGTTTTCAGGGCAGCCTAATGAACACTGAAGCTTTCTTT. Full variable domain (rest looked up from reference TRBV7-8 and TRBJ1-1): GAGVSQSPRYKVAKRGQDVALRCDPISGHVSLFWYQQALGQGPEFLTYFQNEAQLDKSGLPSDRFFAERPEGSVSTLKIQRTQQEDSAVYLCASSPSRFQGSLMNTEAFFGQGTRLTVV.

The chain has TRBV2 and TRBJ2-3; unclear D gene. This CDR3 comprises 15 residues. The germline V gene has CDR1 SNHLY and CDR2 FYNNEI. Between the trimmed V and J ends, which lost 0 bases and 0 bases, there was a span of 7 bases. CDR3 coding DNA: TGTGCCAGCAGTGAAGCGATGGACAGCACAGATACGCAGTATTTT. Translated, it gives CASSEAMDSTDTQYF.

This clone has just one count. The chain employs TRBV5-6 and TRBJ2-7; 9 bases fit TRBD2. V trimming: 4 bases; J trimming: 5 bases; junction bases outside the gene matches: 13. This CDR3 spans 16 amino acids. Germline CDR1 is SGHDT and CDR2 is YYEEEE. In DNA form, the CDR3 reads TGTGCCAGCAGCCTACTATCAGCGGGAGGAAGCCACGAGCAGTACTTC. As protein: CASSLLSAGGSHEQYF.

This rearrangement joins TRBV3-1 (or the pseudogene TRBV3-2) to TRBJ2-7; a weak D match, TRBD1 (6 bases). V was shortened by 4 bases and J by 5 bases, with 12 bases between the two germline ends. CDR3 size: 13 residues. Germline V lookup: CDR1 LGHDT, CDR2 YNNKEL (reference sequence). The chain's CDR3 is CASSPTGLHEQYF. CDR3 nucleotide sequence: TGTGCCAGCAGCCCAACAGGGCTACACGAGCAGTACTTC.

The chain has TRBV27 and TRBJ2-7; possibly TRBD1 for D (6 bases). The CDR3 is 12 amino acids. V lost 8 bases to trimming and J lost 6 bases, with 14 bases between them. Germline loops: CDR1 MNHEY, CDR2 SMNVEV (reference sequence). This CDR3 is CASQSLGGEQYF. The CDR3 coding sequence is TGTGCCAGCCAGTCTCTAGGGGGCGAGCAGTACTTC.

The J gene is TRBJ2-5, the V gene TRBV19, with D maybe TRBD2 (5 bases). Germline lookup yields CDR1 LNHDA and CDR2 SQIVND (reference sequence). V lost 2 bases and J 5 bases, leaving 18 bases between the germline ends. CDR3 length: 16 residues. The CDR3 region has the DNA TGTGCCAGTAGTATATTTCCCGGGATAGGTGGCGAGACCCAGTACTTC. This codes for CASSIFPGIGGETQYF.

The chain couples TRBV4-1 to TRBJ2-1; 10 nucleotides line up with TRBD2. With V trimmed by 2 bases and J by 7 bases, 8 bases remained unmatched. The germline gives CDR1 MGHRA, CDR2 YSYEKL. The CDR3 is 16 residues long. The CDR3 spells CASSQFASGSRNEQFF. Here the CDR3 DNA reads TGCGCCAGCAGCCAATTTGCTAGCGGGAGTCGTAATGAGCAGTTCTTC.

The chain combines TRBV6-2 or TRBV6-3 with TRBJ1-1; D unresolved. Looked up from germline, CDR1 is MNHEY and CDR2 is SVGEGT. The germline V and J ends were trimmed by 1 base and 7 bases, with 7 bases remaining between them. The CDR3 spans 12 residues. CDR3 bases: TGTGCCAGCAGTTACTGGGGAGGTGAAGCTTTCTTT. Translated: CASSYWGGEAFF.

J is TRBJ2-7 and V is TRBV5-6; 7 bases align to TRBD1. The CDR3 covers 15 residues. V lost 4 bases to trimming and J lost 6 bases; unmatched junction nucleotides: 13. Per the germline V gene, CDR1 is SGHDT and CDR2 is YYEEEE. The CDR3 region is CASSPILVAGGEQYF. The CDR3 bases are TGTGCCAGCAGCCCAATCCTAGTGGCAGGGGGCGAGCAGTACTTC.

The chain employs TRBV7-9 and TRBJ2-1; D ambiguous. CDR1 is SEHNR, CDR2 FQNEAQ, per germline (reference sequence). There are 13 residues in the CDR3. Trimming removed 8 bases at V and 5 bases at J, with 13 bases between. CDR3 region: CASPVPANNEQFF. CDR3 bases: TGTGCCAGCCCGGTTCCAGCCAACAATGAGCAGTTCTTC.

The chain carries TRBV2 and TRBJ1-6; TRBD1 is a possible D gene (5 bases). Trimming took off 2 bases at V and 9 bases at J, with 11 bases between the two ends. CDR3 length equals 14 residues. Looked up from germline, CDR1 is SNHLY and CDR2 is FYNNEI. The CDR3 nucleotides are TGTGCCAGCAGTGAAAACGCAGGGAGTTCACCCCTCCACTTT. Its protein product is CASSENAGSSPLHF.

The chain couples TRBV28 to TRBJ1-2; perhaps TRBD1 as D (5 bases). V was clipped by 7 bases and J by 8 bases, with 14 bases between them. This CDR3 has 12 amino acids. Germline V gives CDR1 MDHEN, CDR2 SYDVKM. CDR3 coding DNA: TGTGCCAGCACCGACAGAACGGCGGGCTACACCTTC. It yields the protein CASTDRTAGYTF.

The chain recombines TRBV21-1 with TRBJ1-4; the D segment call TRBD1 is taken from the table without a DNA check. TRBV21-1 is described as a pseudogene. The CDR3 contains 14 residues. CDR3: CASAADRTGEKLFF. CDR3 nucleotide sequence: TGTGCCAGTGCAGCGGACAGAACTGGTGAAAAACTGTTTTTT.

The V gene is TRBV7-2, the J gene TRBJ2-1; no clear D gene. Germline V gives CDR1 SGHTA, CDR2 FQGNSA. The CDR3 loop spans 15 amino acids. Deletions cut 1 base from V and 6 bases from J, with 13 bases between. This chain's CDR3 is CASSLERLPGNEQFF. The CDR3 DNA sequence: TGTGCCAGCAGCTTAGAACGATTGCCGGGCAATGAGCAGTTCTTC.

This chain links TRBV15 with TRBJ1-2; no firm D call. Trimming cost V 8 bases and J 6 bases, with 16 bases left between them. This CDR3 contains 13 residues. Germline lookup yields CDR1 LNHNV and CDR2 YYDKDF (reference sequence). CDR3 sequence (DNA): TGTGCCACCCAAGGTCAGTGGGCCGATGGCTACACCTTC. It yields the protein CATQGQWADGYTF.